Given below is one TCR beta chain in context. The data were taken from a study of blood T cell repertoires in COVID-19. In the study overall: Researchers got acute and convalescent COVID-19 samples from the United States, Italy and Spain.

The CDR3 sequence is 15 residues long. CDR1 and CDR2 from the germline V gene are LNHDA and SQIVND (reference sequence). Trimming cost V 1 base and J 2 bases, with 12 bases left between them. As originally analysed: Reference gene primer amplification gave nucleated cell count estimates. The repertoire was sequenced with immunoSEQ multiplex PCR; TCRdb's copy has only in-frame clones and lacks some. V and J calls and clone size are as listed in that table; D and trimming were resolved from the DNA. The repertoire consists of 150,000 or so clones, with 70% to 90% occurring once and the leading ten covering about 3%.

Sequencing was done on a sample of peripheral blood. The receptor was isolated from a woman aged 40 to 49 with active or convalescent COVID-19. The gene calls are TRBV19 and TRBJ2-7; maybe TRBD2 (6 bases). The CDR3 coding sequence is TGTGCCAGTAGTATAGGGCGGGACCGCACCTACGAGCAGTACTTC. This encodes CASSIGRDRTYEQYF.